One and the same sample provided the 29 T cell receptor beta chains below, sequenced in a study of T-cell memory formation after mild COVID-19. TCRdb recomputed calls from the 5' RACE reads with MiXCR, one row per CDR3 protein. The table records 100,000 to 120,000 distinct CDR3 sequences, over 15% of them present only once. The sequencing input was PBMCs or a T cell subset sorted from them (not recorded which). All receptors derive from a man younger than 35 who had mild COVID-19 (a few samples of this study predate the infection). Cell type and time point are not known.

This clonotype was seen more than once but under ten times. This chain joins TRBV2 and TRBJ1-2; a possible D gene is TRBD1 (6 bases). The CDR3 is made up of 13 amino acids. Trimming took off 0 bases at V and 8 bases at J, with 10 bases between the two ends. Looked up from germline, CDR1 is SNHLY and CDR2 is FYNNEI. The CDR3 here is CASSEALGGGYTF. CDR3 bases: TGTGCCAGCAGTGAAGCGCTGGGGGGCGGCTACACCTTC.

This clonotype was counted a few times. The V gene is TRBV10-3, the J gene TRBJ2-7; D is possibly TRBD1 or TRBD2 (5 bases each). V dropped 7 bases and J dropped 5 bases, with 15 bases sitting between them. The germline CDR1 and CDR2 sequences are ENHRY and SYGVKD. The CDR3 spans 13 residues. This chain's CDR3 is CAITGTGQDEQYF. CDR3 sequence (DNA): TGTGCCATCACTGGGACCGGGCAAGACGAGCAGTACTTC.

J is TRBJ2-3 and V is TRBV7-2, with D tentatively TRBD1 (7 bases). This CDR3 is 17 amino acids long. Trimming left V 5 bases short and J 6 bases short, with 24 bases between. In germline, CDR1 is SGHTA, CDR2 FQGNSA. This CDR3 reads CASSRQKGRGARDTQYF. CDR3 nucleotides: TGTGCCAGCAGCCGACAAAAGGGCAGGGGGGCTAGGGATACGCAGTATTTT.

This clonotype has ten or more counts. V gene TRBV5-1 combines with J gene TRBJ2-3; 8 bases are shared with TRBD1. The CDR3 runs 15 residues. Germline V CDR1 and CDR2: SGHRS, YFSETQ. Unmatched junction bases numbered 9, after V lost 4 bases and J lost 5 bases. The CDR3 DNA reads as TGCGCCAGCAGCCCTCAGGGGGCGTTTGGAGATACGCAGTATTTT. It yields the protein CASSPQGAFGDTQYF. The full variable domain, completed using reference TRBV5-1 and TRBJ2-3, is KAGVTQTPRYLIKTRGQQVTLSCSPISGHRSVSWYQQTPGQGLQFLFEYFSETQRNKGNFPGRFSGRQFSNSRSEMNVSTLELGDSALYLCASSPQGAFGDTQYFGPGTRLTVL.

The chain is built from TRBV6-5 and TRBJ2-1, with 10 positions matching TRBD2. CDR3 length: 16 residues. Trimming at V came to 0 bases and at J to 9 bases, leaving 8 bases not matched to a gene. Germline V gives CDR1 MNHEY, CDR2 SVGAGI. The DNA for the CDR3 is TGTGCCAGCAGTTACTCGTGGGCTAGCGGGGGCGGTGAGCAGTTCTTC. Its translation is CASSYSWASGGGEQFF.

The rearrangement uses TRBV6-1 and TRBJ2-3; D tentatively reads TRBD1 or TRBD2 (5 bases each). Per the germline V gene, CDR1 is MNHNS and CDR2 is SASEGT. Trimming removed 8 bases from V and 2 bases from J, with 14 bases in between. The CDR3 consists of 14 residues. The CDR3 is CASRPRGDTDTQYF. CDR3 nucleotide sequence: TGTGCCAGCCGGCCAAGGGGAGACACAGATACGCAGTATTTT.

J is TRBJ1-3 and V is TRBV9; D gene ambiguous. V was clipped by 3 bases and J by 2 bases, with 9 bases between them. Looked up from germline, CDR1 is SGDLS and CDR2 is YYNGEE. CDR3 size: 14 residues. The CDR3 protein is CASSARVAGNTIYF. In DNA, the CDR3 is TGTGCCAGCAGCGCGAGGGTAGCTGGAAACACCATATATTTT.

This clonotype was seen only a few times. The chain combines TRBV20-1 with TRBJ2-5, with TRBD1 matching over 10 bases. J was trimmed by 6 bases and V by 3 bases; bases with no gene match: 7. This CDR3 comprises 14 residues. Germline CDR1 is DFQATT and CDR2 is SNEGSKA (reference sequence). The CDR3 DNA reads as TGCAGTGCTAGTAAGGGACAGGGGCTGAAGACCCAGTACTTC. Translated, it gives CSASKGQGLKTQYF.

DNA for the CDR3: TGCGCCAGCAGCCCCGGGACTAGCCATGAGACCCAGTACTTC. This codes for CASSPGTSHETQYF. The chain joins TRBV5-1 to TRBJ2-5; TRBD2 matches 9 bases. V lost 4 bases, J lost 5 bases, and 6 bases stayed unmatched. The CDR3 runs 14 residues. Germline CDR1 SGHRS, CDR2 YFSETQ. The full variable domain, with the rest looked up from reference TRBV5-1 and TRBJ2-5, is KAGVTQTPRYLIKTRGQQVTLSCSPISGHRSVSWYQQTPGQGLQFLFEYFSETQRNKGNFPGRFSGRQFSNSRSEMNVSTLELGDSALYLCASSPGTSHETQYFGPGTRLLVL.

V is TRBV9 and J is TRBJ2-5; D call uncertain. From germline, CDR1 is SGDLS and CDR2 YYNGEE. V gave up 1 base and J gave up 4 bases, with 14 bases separating them. The CDR3 length is 15 residues. The CDR3 loop reads CASSVRSFSGETQYF. DNA of the CDR3: TGTGCCAGCAGCGTAAGGTCCTTCTCCGGAGAGACCCAGTACTTC.

The V call is TRBV7-2, the J call TRBJ1-2, with D unclear. Between the trimmed V and J ends, which lost 3 bases and 0 bases, there was a span of 8 bases. Germline V gene sequence: CDR1 SGHTA, CDR2 FQGNSA. The CDR3 is 14 amino acids. The CDR3 is CASSFGSPNYGYTF. Here the CDR3 DNA reads TGTGCCAGCAGCTTTGGCAGTCCTAACTATGGCTACACCTTC.

The chain joins TRBV24-1 to TRBJ1-3; D uncertain. The CDR3 has 15 amino acids. CDR1 is KGHDR and CDR2 is SFDVKD in the germline V gene. The germline V and J ends were trimmed by 7 bases and 1 base, with 13 bases remaining between them. This chain's CDR3 is CATSSSGASGNTIYF. The CDR3, as DNA: TGTGCCACCAGCAGTTCAGGCGCTTCTGGAAACACCATATATTTT.

V and J are TRBV7-2 and TRBJ1-5; D not certain. The CDR3 runs 12 residues. Between the trimmed V and J ends, which lost 5 bases and 4 bases, there was a span of 6 bases. Per the germline V gene, CDR1 is SGHTA and CDR2 is FQGNSA. CDR3 nucleotides: TGTGCCAGCAGCCAATCAAATCAGCCCCAGCATTTT. Translated: CASSQSNQPQHF.

The J gene is TRBJ1-1, the V gene TRBV3-1; D not certain. The CDR3 is 14 amino acids. Germline CDR1 and CDR2: LGHDT and YNNKEL (reference sequence). Trimming left V 0 bases short and J 11 bases short, with 16 bases between. DNA for the CDR3: TGTGCCAGCAGCCAAGATCTTCTCCTTGCGACGGCTTTCTTT. As protein: CASSQDLLLATAFF. Full variable domain (remainder filled in from reference TRBV3-1 and TRBJ1-1): DTAVSQTPKYLVTQMGNDKSIKCEQNLGHDTMYWYKQDSKKFLKIMFSYNNKELIINETVPNRFSPKSPDKAHLNLHINSLELGDSAVYFCASSQDLLLATAFFGQGTRLTVV.

Only a few counts were recorded for this clonotype. CDR3 region: CASRADRVHEQYV. CDR3 nucleotide sequence: TGTGCCAGCAGAGCAGACAGGGTCCACGAGCAGTACGTC. This chain joins TRBV2 and TRBJ2-7, with 7 bases aligning to TRBD1. Per germline, CDR1 SNHLY and CDR2 FYNNEI. This CDR3 has 13 residues. V lost 6 bases, J lost 5 bases, and 7 bases stayed unmatched.

This clonotype was detected a few times. The rearrangement joins TRBV24-1 to TRBJ2-5; D is unclear. The CDR3 is made up of 13 amino acids. The V and J ends lost 3 bases and 1 base respectively, with 5 bases between them. Germline CDR1 reads KGHDR; CDR2 reads SFDVKD. The CDR3 is CATSDGPQETQYF. CDR3 coding DNA: TGTGCCACCAGTGATGGGCCCCAAGAGACCCAGTACTTC.

The rearrangement joins TRBV7-2 to TRBJ1-2, with D uncertain. In germline, CDR1 is SGHTA, CDR2 FQGNSA. Trimming left V 4 bases short and J 3 bases short, with 9 bases between. CDR3 size: 13 residues. The CDR3 loop is CASSSAEYYGYTF. CDR3 coding DNA: TGTGCCAGCAGCTCCGCAGAATACTATGGCTACACCTTC.

This clonotype came up many times. The chain combines TRBV2 with TRBJ1-5, with D unresolved. This CDR3 comprises 12 residues. Germline values: CDR1 SNHLY, CDR2 FYNNEI. The V end was cut by 7 bases, the J end by 3 bases, with 7 bases between. The CDR3 region is CASKLYNQPQHF. The CDR3 DNA follows: TGTGCCAGCAAACTGTACAATCAGCCCCAGCATTTT.

This clonotype was observed many times. The chain has TRBV12-3 or TRBV12-4 and TRBJ2-5, with D possibly matching TRBD2 (6 bases). V gave up 2 bases and J gave up 7 bases, with 11 bases separating them. The CDR3 runs to 13 residues. CDR3 coding DNA: TGTGCCAGCAGTTTACTTTTGGGGGGGACCCAGTACTTC. Its translation: CASSLLLGGTQYF.

This clonotype was observed a handful of times. The CDR3 region has the DNA TGTGCCAGCAGTTACGGCAAGAACACTGAAGCTTTCTTT. This codes for CASSYGKNTEAFF. The chain combines TRBV6-5 with TRBJ1-1; D call uncertain. Trimming took 2 bases from V and 1 from J, leaving 5 bases between them. Germline CDR1 and CDR2: MNHEY and SVGAGI. The CDR3 consists of 13 residues.

This clonotype was seen a handful of times. The V call is TRBV5-1, the J call TRBJ2-7, with D possibly matching TRBD1 (6 bases). Germline CDR1 is SGHRS and CDR2 is YFSETQ. CDR3 length: 13 amino acids. V was clipped by 6 bases and J by 0 bases, with 10 bases between them. CDR3 in DNA: TGCGCCAGCAAACCGGACAGCTCCTACGAGCAGTACTTC. This codes for CASKPDSSYEQYF.

This clonotype was seen only a few times. V and J are TRBV6-2 or TRBV6-3 and TRBJ2-3; 12 bases match TRBD2. Germline CDR1 is MNHEY and CDR2 is SVGEGT. CDR3 length: 16 residues. The ends lost 7 bases at V and 1 base at J; junction bases unmatched: 6. DNA of the CDR3: TGTGCCAGCAATCCTAGCGGGGGGGCAGGCACAGATACGCAGTATTTT. Translating it yields CASNPSGGAGTDTQYF.

A few counts support this clonotype. V is TRBV12-3 or TRBV12-4 and J is TRBJ2-5; TRBD1 is a possible D gene (6 bases). CDR3 size: 13 residues. V gave up 3 bases and J gave up 5 bases, with 10 bases separating them. CDR3 amino acids: CASSFLGGETQYF. DNA for the CDR3: TGTGCCAGCAGTTTCCTTGGGGGCGAGACCCAGTACTTC.

Notes on this clonotype: The junction and the germline gene differ at one end; a read error may be behind it. The V call is TRBV11-2, the J call TRBJ1-5, with D perhaps TRBD1 (6 bases). In germline, CDR1 is SGHAT, CDR2 FQNNGV. The CDR3 totals 16 residues. This CDR3 is CASSLLGGSGSQPQHF. For the CDR3, the DNA is TGCGCCAGCAGCTTATTAGGGGGGTCGGGATCTCAGCCCCAGCATTTT.

This clonotype was seen only a few times. This chain links TRBV12-5 with TRBJ2-3; a possible D gene is TRBD2 (5 bases). This CDR3 is 14 amino acids long. Germline CDR1 reads LGHNT; CDR2 reads FRNRAP. Trimming removed 1 base from V and 8 bases from J, with 13 bases in between. CDR3 loop: CASGLGSGVGTQYF. The CDR3 coding sequence is TGTGCTAGTGGTTTGGGATCCGGGGTCGGTACGCAGTATTTT.

The sample holds one count of this clonotype. The V call is TRBV7-9, the J call TRBJ2-2, with a weak D call TRBD2 (6 bases). With 4 bases removed from V and 2 bases from J, the gap between germline ends came to 14 bases. Per the germline V gene, CDR1 is SEHNR and CDR2 is FQNEAQ (reference sequence). The CDR3 is 16 residues long. The CDR3 sequence: CASSSVRGTNTGELFF. The CDR3 nucleotides read TGTGCCAGCAGCTCCGTTCGGGGGACCAACACCGGGGAGCTGTTTTTT.

The V gene is TRBV7-8, the J gene TRBJ1-6; 9 positions match TRBD1. This CDR3 spans 16 amino acids. From germline, CDR1 is SGHVS and CDR2 FQNEAQ. The ends lost 3 bases at V and 7 bases at J; junction bases unmatched: 7. The DNA for the CDR3 is TGTGCCAGCAGCTTTGGACAGGGGAAAAGAAATTCACCCCTCCACTTT. This gives the protein CASSFGQGKRNSPLHF. Based on the CDR3 plus reference TRBV7-8 and TRBJ1-6, the full variable domain is GAGVSQSPRYKVAKRGQDVALRCDPISGHVSLFWYQQALGQGPEFLTYFQNEAQLDKSGLPSDRFFAERPEGSVSTLKIQRTQQEDSAVYLCASSFGQGKRNSPLHFGNGTRLTVT.

This rearrangement joins TRBV7-2 to TRBJ2-5, with 9 nucleotides matching TRBD1. Germline V lookup: CDR1 SGHTA, CDR2 FQGNSA. V was clipped by 2 bases and J by 5 bases; unmatched bases: 6. The CDR3 length is 15 residues. The CDR3 coding sequence is TGTGCCAGCAGCTTACGAGGGACAGGGTGGGAGACCCAGTACTTC. It is translated as CASSLRGTGWETQYF.

The V gene is TRBV7-9, the J gene TRBJ2-3; D ambiguous. V was pared by 6 bases and J by 0 bases, with 7 bases between. The CDR3 is 13 amino acids. Germline loops: CDR1 SEHNR, CDR2 FQNEAQ (reference sequence). In nucleotides, the CDR3 is TGTGCCAGCAGACTCTCTAGCACAGATACGCAGTATTTT. This gives the protein CASRLSSTDTQYF. Looking up the rest from reference TRBV7-9 and TRBJ2-3 gives the full variable domain: DTGVSQNPRHKITKRGQNVTFRCDPISEHNRLYWYRQTLGQGPEFLTYFQNEAQLEKSRLLSDRFSAERPKGSFSTLEIQRTEQGDSAMYLCASRLSSTDTQYFGPGTRLTVL.